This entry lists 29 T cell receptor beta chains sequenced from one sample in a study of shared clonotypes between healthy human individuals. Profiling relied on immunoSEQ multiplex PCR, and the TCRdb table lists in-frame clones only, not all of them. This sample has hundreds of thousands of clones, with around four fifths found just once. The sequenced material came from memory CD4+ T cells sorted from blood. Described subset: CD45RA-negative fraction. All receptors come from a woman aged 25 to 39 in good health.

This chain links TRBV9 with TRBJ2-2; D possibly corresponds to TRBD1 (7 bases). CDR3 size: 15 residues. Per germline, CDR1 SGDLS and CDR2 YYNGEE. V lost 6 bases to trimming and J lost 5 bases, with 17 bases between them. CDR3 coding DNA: TGTGCCAGCACCCCCGGAGGGGGCCGTACCGGGGAGCTGTTTTTT. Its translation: CASTPGGGRTGELFF.

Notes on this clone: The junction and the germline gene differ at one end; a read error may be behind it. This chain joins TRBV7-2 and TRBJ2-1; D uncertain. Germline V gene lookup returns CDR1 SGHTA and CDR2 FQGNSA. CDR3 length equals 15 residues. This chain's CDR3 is CAGSQVALVGDEQFF. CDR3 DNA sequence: TGTGCCGGCAGCCAGGTGGCCTTAGTCGGCGATGAGCAGTTCTTC.

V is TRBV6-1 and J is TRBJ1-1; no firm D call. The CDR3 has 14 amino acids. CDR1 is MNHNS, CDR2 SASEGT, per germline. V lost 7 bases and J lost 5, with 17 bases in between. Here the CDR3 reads CASKNYGSVTEAFF. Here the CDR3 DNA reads TGTGCCAGCAAAAACTACGGGAGTGTGACTGAAGCTTTCTTT.

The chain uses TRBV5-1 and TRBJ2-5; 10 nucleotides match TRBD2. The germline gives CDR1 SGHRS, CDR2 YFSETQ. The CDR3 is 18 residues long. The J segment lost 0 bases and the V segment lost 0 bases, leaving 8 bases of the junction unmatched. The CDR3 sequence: CASSLVLAGDPYQETQYF. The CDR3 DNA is TGCGCCAGCAGCTTGGTCCTAGCGGGAGACCCGTACCAAGAGACCCAGTACTTC.

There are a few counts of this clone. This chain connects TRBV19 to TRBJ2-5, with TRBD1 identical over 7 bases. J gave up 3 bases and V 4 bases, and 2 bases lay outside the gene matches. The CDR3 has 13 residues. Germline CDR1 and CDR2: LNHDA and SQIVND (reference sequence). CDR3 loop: CASSRGQEETQYF. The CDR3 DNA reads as TGTGCCAGTAGTAGAGGACAGGAAGAGACCCAGTACTTC.

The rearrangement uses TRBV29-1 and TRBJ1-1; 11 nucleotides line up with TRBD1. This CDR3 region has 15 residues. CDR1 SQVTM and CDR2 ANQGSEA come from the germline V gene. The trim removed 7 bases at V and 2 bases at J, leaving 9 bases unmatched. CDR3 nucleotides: TGCAGCGCGGGAGACCGGACAGGGGGCAACACTGAAGCTTTCTTT. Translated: CSAGDRTGGNTEAFF.

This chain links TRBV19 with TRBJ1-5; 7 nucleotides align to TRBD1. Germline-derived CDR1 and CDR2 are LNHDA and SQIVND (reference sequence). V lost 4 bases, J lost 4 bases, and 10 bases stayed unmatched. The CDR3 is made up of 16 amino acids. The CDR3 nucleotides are TGTGCCAGTAGTAAACAAACAGGGGCGGCTAATCAGCCCCAGCATTTT. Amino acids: CASSKQTGAANQPQHF. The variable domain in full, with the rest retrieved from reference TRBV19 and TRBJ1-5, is DGGITQSPKYLFRKEGQNVTLSCEQNLNHDAMYWYRQDPGQGLRLIYYSQIVNDFQKGDIAEGYSVSREKKESFPLTVTSAQKNPTAFYLCASSKQTGAANQPQHFGDGTRLSIL.

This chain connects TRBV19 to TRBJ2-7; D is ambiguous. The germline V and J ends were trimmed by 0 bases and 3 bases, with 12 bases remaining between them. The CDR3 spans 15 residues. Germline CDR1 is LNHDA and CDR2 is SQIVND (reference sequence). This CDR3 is CASSIEGQMVYEQYF. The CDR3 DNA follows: TGTGCCAGTAGTATAGAAGGGCAGATGGTCTACGAGCAGTACTTC.

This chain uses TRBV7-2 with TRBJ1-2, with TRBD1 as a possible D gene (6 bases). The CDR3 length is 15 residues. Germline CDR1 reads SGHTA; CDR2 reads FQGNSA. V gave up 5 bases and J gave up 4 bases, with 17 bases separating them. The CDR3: CASSTGGGLLYGYTF. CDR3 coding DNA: TGTGCCAGCAGCACGGGTGGGGGCCTCCTCTATGGCTACACCTTC.

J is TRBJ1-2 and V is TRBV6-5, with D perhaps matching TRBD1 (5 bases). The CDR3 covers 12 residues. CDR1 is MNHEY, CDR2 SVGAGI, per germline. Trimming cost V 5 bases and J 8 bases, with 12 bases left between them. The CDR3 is CASSPGSGGYTF. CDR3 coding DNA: TGTGCCAGCAGTCCAGGGTCGGGCGGCTACACCTTC.

The CDR3 here is CASRPDREGGYTF. In DNA form, the CDR3 reads TGTGCCAGCAGACCTGACAGGGAGGGGGGCTACACCTTC. The chain has TRBV27 and TRBJ1-2; 7 bases align to TRBD1. Losses at the gene ends were 6 bases for V and 8 bases for J; bases not matched to a gene: 9. From germline, CDR1 is MNHEY and CDR2 SMNVEV (reference sequence). This CDR3 is built from 13 residues.

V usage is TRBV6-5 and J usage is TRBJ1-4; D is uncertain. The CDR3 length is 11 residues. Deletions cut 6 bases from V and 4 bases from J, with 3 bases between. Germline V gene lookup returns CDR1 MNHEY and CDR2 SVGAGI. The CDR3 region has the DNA TGTGCCAGCAGCCGTAATGAAAAACTGTTTTTT. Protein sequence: CASSRNEKLFF.

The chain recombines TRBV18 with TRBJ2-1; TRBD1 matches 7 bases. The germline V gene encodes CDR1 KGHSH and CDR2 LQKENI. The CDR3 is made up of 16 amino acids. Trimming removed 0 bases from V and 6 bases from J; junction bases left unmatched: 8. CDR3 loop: CASSPPGDSWGNEQFF. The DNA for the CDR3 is TGTGCCAGCTCACCACCTGGGGACAGCTGGGGCAATGAGCAGTTCTTC.

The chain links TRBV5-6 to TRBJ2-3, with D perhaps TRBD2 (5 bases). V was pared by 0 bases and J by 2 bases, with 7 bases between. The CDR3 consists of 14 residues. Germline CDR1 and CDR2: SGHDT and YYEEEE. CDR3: CASSLGGYTDTQYF. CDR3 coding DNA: TGTGCCAGCAGCTTGGGCGGGTACACAGATACGCAGTATTTT.

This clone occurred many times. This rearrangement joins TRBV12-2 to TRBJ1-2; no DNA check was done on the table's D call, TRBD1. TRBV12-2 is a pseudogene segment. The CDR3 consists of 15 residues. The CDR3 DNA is TGTGCAAGTCGAGCCTGGACAGGCCCCATACATGGCTACACCTTC. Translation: CASRAWTGPIHGYTF.

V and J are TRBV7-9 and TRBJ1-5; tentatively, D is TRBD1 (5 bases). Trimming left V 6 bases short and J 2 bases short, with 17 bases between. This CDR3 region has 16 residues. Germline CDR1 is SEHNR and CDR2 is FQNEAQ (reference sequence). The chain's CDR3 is CASSSDLQGGNQPQHF. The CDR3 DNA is TGTGCCAGCAGTTCCGATCTTCAGGGAGGCAATCAGCCCCAGCATTTT. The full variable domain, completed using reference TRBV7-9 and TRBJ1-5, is DTGVSQNPRHKITKRGQNVTFRCDPISEHNRLYWYRQTLGQGPEFLTYFQNEAQLEKSRLLSDRFSAERPKGSFSTLEIQRTEQGDSAMYLCASSSDLQGGNQPQHFGDGTRLSIL.

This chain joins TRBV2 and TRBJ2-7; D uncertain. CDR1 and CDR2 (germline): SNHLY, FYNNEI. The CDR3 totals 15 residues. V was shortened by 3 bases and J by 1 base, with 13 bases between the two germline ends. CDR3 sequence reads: CASSEGSDGSYEQYF. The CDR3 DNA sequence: TGTGCCAGCAGTGAGGGCAGCGACGGGTCCTACGAGCAGTACTTC.

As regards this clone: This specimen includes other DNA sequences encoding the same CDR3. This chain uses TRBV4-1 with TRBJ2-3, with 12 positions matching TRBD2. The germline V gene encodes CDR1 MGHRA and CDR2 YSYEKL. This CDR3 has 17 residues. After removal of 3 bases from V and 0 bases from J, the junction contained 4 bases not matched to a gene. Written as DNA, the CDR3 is TGCGCCAGCAGCCAGGCCGGGACTAGCGGGAGCACAGATACGCAGTATTTT. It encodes CASSQAGTSGSTDTQYF.

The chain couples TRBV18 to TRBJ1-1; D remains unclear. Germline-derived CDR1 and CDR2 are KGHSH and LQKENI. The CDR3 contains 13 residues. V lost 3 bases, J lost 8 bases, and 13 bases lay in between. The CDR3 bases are TGTGCCAGCTCACCCGACGGTGGAGGGGAAGCTTTCTTT. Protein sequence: CASSPDGGGEAFF.

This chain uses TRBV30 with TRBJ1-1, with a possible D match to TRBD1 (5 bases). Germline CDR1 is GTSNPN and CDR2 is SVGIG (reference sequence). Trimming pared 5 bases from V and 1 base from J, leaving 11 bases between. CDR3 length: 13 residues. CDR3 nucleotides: TGTGCCTGGTCGTGGGGCCCGAACACTGAAGCTTTCTTT. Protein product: CAWSWGPNTEAFF.

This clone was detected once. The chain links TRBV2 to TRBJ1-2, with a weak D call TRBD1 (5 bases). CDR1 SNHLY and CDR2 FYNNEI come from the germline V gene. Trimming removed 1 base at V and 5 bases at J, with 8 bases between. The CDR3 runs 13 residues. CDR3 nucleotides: TGTGCCAGCAGTGAAGATCAGGGTTATGGCTACACCTTC. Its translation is CASSEDQGYGYTF.

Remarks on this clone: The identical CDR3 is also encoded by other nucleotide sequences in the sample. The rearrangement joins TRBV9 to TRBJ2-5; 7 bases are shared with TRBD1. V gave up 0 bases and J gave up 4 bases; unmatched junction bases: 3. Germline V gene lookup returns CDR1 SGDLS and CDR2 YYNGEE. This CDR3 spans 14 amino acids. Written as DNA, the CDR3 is TGTGCCAGCAGCGTAGCCGCAGGGGGAGAGACCCAGTACTTC. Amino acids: CASSVAAGGETQYF. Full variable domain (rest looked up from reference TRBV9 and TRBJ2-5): DSGVTQTPKHLITATGQRVTLRCSPRSGDLSVYWYQQSLDQGLQFLIQYYNGEERAKGNILERFSAQQFPDLHSELNLSSLELGDSALYFCASSVAAGGETQYFGPGTRLLVL.

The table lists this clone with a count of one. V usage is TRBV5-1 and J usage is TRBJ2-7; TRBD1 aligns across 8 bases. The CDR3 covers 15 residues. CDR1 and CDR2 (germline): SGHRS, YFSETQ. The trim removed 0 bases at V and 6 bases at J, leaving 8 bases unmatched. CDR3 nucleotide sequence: TGCGCCAGCAGCTTGGCCGGGACAGGAAGTTTCGAGCAGTACTTC. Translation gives CASSLAGTGSFEQYF.

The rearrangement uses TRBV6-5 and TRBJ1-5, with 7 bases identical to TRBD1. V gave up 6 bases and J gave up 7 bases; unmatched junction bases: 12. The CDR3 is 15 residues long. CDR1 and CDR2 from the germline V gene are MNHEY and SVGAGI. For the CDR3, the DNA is TGTGCCAGCAGCGCCACTACAGGGGCCCGCCAGCCCCAGCATTTT. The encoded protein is CASSATTGARQPQHF.

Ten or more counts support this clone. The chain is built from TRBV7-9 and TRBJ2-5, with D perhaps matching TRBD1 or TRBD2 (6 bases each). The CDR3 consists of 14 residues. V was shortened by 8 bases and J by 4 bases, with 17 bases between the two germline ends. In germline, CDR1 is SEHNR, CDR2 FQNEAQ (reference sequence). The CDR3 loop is CASRSLGGGETQYF. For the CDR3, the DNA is TGTGCCAGCCGCTCGCTGGGGGGCGGAGAGACCCAGTACTTC.

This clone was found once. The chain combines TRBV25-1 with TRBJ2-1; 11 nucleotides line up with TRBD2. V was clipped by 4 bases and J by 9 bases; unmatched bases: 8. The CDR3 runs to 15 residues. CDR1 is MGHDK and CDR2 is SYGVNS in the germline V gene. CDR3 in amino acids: CASSVLAGAMGEQFF. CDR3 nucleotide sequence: TGTGCCAGCAGTGTACTAGCGGGGGCTATGGGTGAGCAGTTCTTC.

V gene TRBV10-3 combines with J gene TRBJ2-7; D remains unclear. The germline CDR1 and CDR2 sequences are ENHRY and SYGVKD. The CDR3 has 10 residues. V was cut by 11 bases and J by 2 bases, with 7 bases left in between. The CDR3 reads CALNTYEQYF. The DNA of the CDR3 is TGTGCCTTAAACACCTACGAGCAGTACTTC.

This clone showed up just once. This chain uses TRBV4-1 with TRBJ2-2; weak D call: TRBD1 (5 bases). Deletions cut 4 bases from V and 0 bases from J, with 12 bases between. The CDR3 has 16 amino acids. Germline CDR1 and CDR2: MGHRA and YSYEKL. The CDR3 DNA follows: TGCGCCAGCAGCCCAATGTCCAGGGCGAACACCGGGGAGCTGTTTTTT. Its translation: CASSPMSRANTGELFF.

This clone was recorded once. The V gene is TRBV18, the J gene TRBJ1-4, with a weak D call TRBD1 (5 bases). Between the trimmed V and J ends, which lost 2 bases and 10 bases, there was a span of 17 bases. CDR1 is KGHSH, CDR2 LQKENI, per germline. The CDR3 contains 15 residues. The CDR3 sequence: CASSPGGGMNVKLFF. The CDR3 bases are TGTGCCAGCTCACCAGGGGGTGGAATGAACGTAAAACTGTTTTTT. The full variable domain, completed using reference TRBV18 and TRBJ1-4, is NAGVMQNPRHLVRRRGQEARLRCSPMKGHSHVYWYRQLPEEGLKFMVYLQKENIIDESGMPKERFSAEFPKEGPSILRIQQVVRGDSAAYFCASSPGGGMNVKLFFGSGTQLSVL.